The 24 T cell receptor beta chains below were found in one sample sequenced in a study of blood T cell repertoires in COVID-19. The method was immunoSEQ multiplex PCR; TCRdb's version includes in-frame clones alone and lacks a portion of them. The table has some 270,000 clones, almost 90% seen once. Material: peripheral blood. These TCRs come from a woman aged 55-69 years with COVID-19, enrolled during active disease.

The V and J genes are TRBV18 and TRBJ2-2; D perhaps matches TRBD2 (5 bases). CDR1 KGHSH and CDR2 LQKENI come from the germline V gene. The V end lost 3 bases, the J end lost 3 bases, and 11 bases lay between the germline ends. This CDR3 spans 15 amino acids. CDR3 nucleotides: TGTGCCAGCTCACCGACTACTCCTGACACCGGGGAGCTGTTTTTT. The encoded protein is CASSPTTPDTGELFF. The full variable domain, with the rest looked up from reference TRBV18 and TRBJ2-2, is NAGVMQNPRHLVRRRGQEARLRCSPMKGHSHVYWYRQLPEEGLKFMVYLQKENIIDESGMPKERFSAEFPKEGPSILRIQQVVRGDSAAYFCASSPTTPDTGELFFGEGSRLTVL.

The chain uses TRBV20-1 and TRBJ2-7; no firm D call. This CDR3 has 13 amino acids. V was trimmed by 3 bases and J by 2 bases, leaving 11 bases between them. Germline V gene data show CDR1 as DFQATT and CDR2 as SNEGSKA (reference sequence). The CDR3 DNA reads as TGCAGTGCTAGTAATGGGCCGGCCTACGAGCAGTACTTC. It is translated as CSASNGPAYEQYF.

The chain couples TRBV5-5 to TRBJ2-4; 7 bases agree with TRBD1. The CDR3 runs to 14 residues. The trim removed 0 bases at V and 7 bases at J, leaving 4 bases unmatched. Germline CDR1 SGHKS, CDR2 YYEKEE (reference sequence). This CDR3 reads CASSLAQGQNIQYF. The CDR3 region has the DNA TGTGCCAGCAGCTTGGCCCAGGGACAGAACATTCAGTACTTC.

The rearrangement links TRBV3-1 (or the pseudogene TRBV3-2) to TRBJ1-1; D is unresolved. From germline, CDR1 is LGHDT and CDR2 YNNKEL (reference sequence). The V end was cut by 1 base, the J end by 1 base, with 10 bases between. The CDR3 is made up of 15 amino acids. The CDR3 DNA follows: TGTGCCAGCAGCCAAGTAGTTTTGTCGAACACTGAAGCTTTCTTT. This encodes CASSQVVLSNTEAFF.

The V gene is TRBV7-2, the J gene TRBJ2-5; D might be TRBD2 (6 bases). The CDR3 has 14 residues. CDR1 and CDR2 from the germline V gene are SGHTA and FQGNSA. V was pared by 7 bases and J by 1 base, with 13 bases between. CDR3 region: CASILRRGQETQYF. The CDR3 DNA reads as TGTGCCAGCATTCTGAGGCGGGGCCAAGAGACCCAGTACTTC. Combining the CDR3 with reference TRBV7-2 and TRBJ2-5 gives the whole variable domain GAGVSQSPSNKVTEKGKDVELRCDPISGHTALYWYRQSLGQGLEFLIYFQGNSAPDKSGLPSDRFSAERTGGSVSTLTIQRTQQEDSAVYLCASILRRGQETQYFGPGTRLLVL.

This chain joins TRBV3-1 (or the pseudogene TRBV3-2) and TRBJ1-6; the match to TRBD1 covers 8 bases. Trimming removed 5 bases from V and 8 bases from J; junction bases left unmatched: 5. This CDR3 comprises 14 residues. Per the germline V gene, CDR1 is LGHDT and CDR2 is YNNKEL (reference sequence). CDR3 in DNA: TGTGCCAGCAGCTCCGGACAGGGTTATTCACCCCTCCACTTT. The encoded protein is CASSSGQGYSPLHF.

The chain links TRBV27 to TRBJ1-1, with D possibly matching TRBD1 (6 bases). Germline V gives CDR1 MNHEY, CDR2 SMNVEV (reference sequence). The CDR3 contains 13 residues. V was pared by 9 bases and J by 5 bases, with 16 bases between. The DNA of the CDR3 is TGTGCCAGGACCCTACAGGGATGTACTGAAGCTTTCTTT. As protein: CARTLQGCTEAFF.

CDR3 DNA sequence: TGTGCCAGCTCACCCCCGCCCCAGGACAACGATCAGCCCCAGCATTTT. Translated: CASSPPPQDNDQPQHF. The chain uses TRBV18 and TRBJ1-5, with D perhaps TRBD1 (5 bases). Between the trimmed V and J ends, which lost 3 bases and 5 bases, there was a span of 17 bases. There are 16 residues in the CDR3. Germline V lookup: CDR1 KGHSH, CDR2 LQKENI.

The chain carries TRBV6-5 and TRBJ1-2; 7 positions match TRBD1. J lost 2 bases, V lost 7 bases, and 10 bases had no gene match. This CDR3 is 15 amino acids long. CDR1 and CDR2 (germline): MNHEY, SVGAGI. CDR3 in DNA: TGTGCCAGCACCCATGGGTTGGGACAGAACTATGGCTACACCTTC. Amino acid sequence: CASTHGLGQNYGYTF.

This chain connects TRBV6-2 or TRBV6-3 to TRBJ2-7; D possibly corresponds to TRBD2 (6 bases). Looked up from germline, CDR1 is MNHEY and CDR2 is SVGEGT. Trimming removed 1 base at V and 3 bases at J, with 13 bases between. This CDR3 spans 15 amino acids. Here the CDR3 reads CASSYLSGESYEQYF. The DNA for the CDR3 is TGTGCCAGCAGTTACTTGTCGGGGGAGAGCTACGAGCAGTACTTC.

The chain employs TRBV9 and TRBJ1-6; D is unclear. In germline, CDR1 is SGDLS, CDR2 YYNGEE. V lost 0 bases and J 10 bases, leaving 14 bases between the germline ends. The CDR3 spans 15 residues. CDR3 coding DNA: TGTGCCAGCAGCGTAGGGGCGGGGTCTGACTCACCCCTCCACTTT. This codes for CASSVGAGSDSPLHF.

This chain joins TRBV7-2 and TRBJ2-7, with 9 bases fitting TRBD2. Trimming at V came to 3 bases and at J to 3 bases, leaving 3 bases not matched to a gene. CDR3 length equals 14 residues. Germline loops: CDR1 SGHTA, CDR2 FQGNSA. The CDR3 region is CASSLPSGDYEQYF. As DNA, the CDR3 is TGTGCCAGCAGCTTGCCTAGCGGGGACTACGAGCAGTACTTC.

The chain recombines TRBV10-3 with TRBJ2-2; D is possibly TRBD1 (5 bases). Germline loops: CDR1 ENHRY, CDR2 SYGVKD. The length of the CDR3 is 13 residues. The V and J ends lost 7 bases and 2 bases respectively, with 8 bases between them. This CDR3 is CAINQGNTGELFF. CDR3 DNA sequence: TGTGCCATCAACCAGGGTAACACCGGGGAGCTGTTTTTT.

The J gene is TRBJ2-5, the V gene TRBV4-3, with D perhaps matching TRBD1 (6 bases). This CDR3 is built from 14 residues. V was clipped by 5 bases and J by 5 bases, with 15 bases between them. CDR1 LGHNA and CDR2 YSLEER come from the germline V gene. The CDR3 protein is CASSEDRSGETQYF. In DNA form, the CDR3 reads TGCGCCAGCAGCGAGGACAGATCAGGGGAGACCCAGTACTTC.

The V gene is TRBV5-1, the J gene TRBJ1-2, with D possibly matching TRBD1 (5 bases). In germline, CDR1 is SGHRS, CDR2 YFSETQ. This CDR3 comprises 17 residues. V lost 0 bases to trimming and J lost 3 bases, with 18 bases between them. The CDR3 region has the DNA TGCGCCAGCAGCTTGGCAGGGATCCCCCTCCCTCACTATGGCTACACCTTC. It yields the protein CASSLAGIPLPHYGYTF.

The genes are TRBV19 and TRBJ1-5, with D unresolved. This CDR3 comprises 14 residues. Trimming removed 3 bases from V and 6 bases from J, with 12 bases in between. CDR1 and CDR2 from the germline V gene are LNHDA and SQIVND (reference sequence). Written as DNA, the CDR3 is TGTGCCAGTAGTATGGCTGCCTCTGGTCAGCCCCAGCATTTT. Protein product: CASSMAASGQPQHF.

The V call is TRBV19, the J call TRBJ1-1; 8 bases align to TRBD1. V shed 4 bases and J 0 bases; nucleotides not matched to a gene: 1. Germline values: CDR1 LNHDA, CDR2 SQIVND (reference sequence). The CDR3 has 14 residues. Here the CDR3 reads CASSTDRVNTEAFF. The CDR3 bases are TGTGCCAGTAGTACGGACAGGGTGAACACTGAAGCTTTCTTT.

This clone was detected a few times. The chain links TRBV5-1 to TRBJ1-2; D unclear. The CDR3 contains 12 residues. From germline, CDR1 is SGHRS and CDR2 YFSETQ. With 0 bases removed from V and 4 bases from J, the gap between germline ends came to 4 bases. CDR3 DNA: TGCGCCAGCAGCTTGGACGGCTATGGCTACACCTTC. Its translation is CASSLDGYGYTF. Filled out from reference TRBV5-1 and TRBJ1-2, the complete variable domain reads KAGVTQTPRYLIKTRGQQVTLSCSPISGHRSVSWYQQTPGQGLQFLFEYFSETQRNKGNFPGRFSGRQFSNSRSEMNVSTLELGDSALYLCASSLDGYGYTFGSGTRLTVV.

This rearrangement joins TRBV15 to TRBJ1-3, with 7 bases that match TRBD1. Germline CDR1 is LNHNV and CDR2 is YYDKDF (reference sequence). With 0 bases clipped from V and 6 bases from J, the junction kept 2 bases outside the gene matches. The CDR3 is 14 residues long. The CDR3 reads CATSREQGINTIYF. DNA of the CDR3: TGTGCCACCAGCAGAGAACAGGGGATAAACACCATATATTTT.

The rearrangement joins TRBV5-1 to TRBJ2-7; maybe TRBD1 (6 bases). Germline values: CDR1 SGHRS, CDR2 YFSETQ. V was trimmed by 0 bases and J by 4 bases, leaving 8 bases between them. The CDR3 runs to 13 residues. Here the CDR3 reads CASSLDDRYEQYF. CDR3 bases: TGCGCCAGCAGCTTGGATGACAGGTACGAGCAGTACTTC.

This clone was seen just once. The rearrangement joins TRBV2 to TRBJ1-2; D is possibly TRBD1 (5 bases). Germline V lookup: CDR1 SNHLY, CDR2 FYNNEI. The CDR3 runs to 15 residues. Between the trimmed V and J ends, which lost 0 bases and 4 bases, there was a span of 12 bases. DNA of the CDR3: TGTGCCAGCAGTGAAGCGGGGGGACGGGCCTATGGCTACACCTTC. It yields the protein CASSEAGGRAYGYTF.

This chain joins TRBV6-5 and TRBJ1-2; 8 bases align to TRBD1. Trimming at V came to 5 bases and at J to 5 bases, leaving 7 bases not matched to a gene. The CDR3 contains 14 residues. Looked up from germline, CDR1 is MNHEY and CDR2 is SVGAGI. The CDR3 sequence: CASSPGQVVYGYTF. The CDR3 DNA reads TGTGCCAGCAGTCCGGGACAGGTTGTGTATGGCTACACCTTC.

This clone was observed a single time. The V gene is TRBV4-2, the J gene TRBJ2-1; TRBD1 might be the D (5 bases). The CDR3 length is 12 residues. Germline V gene data show CDR1 as LGHNA and CDR2 as YNFKEQ. Trimming stripped 8 bases from V and 5 bases from J, with 10 bases between. The CDR3: CASWGSNNEQFF. The CDR3 DNA reads as TGTGCCAGCTGGGGCAGTAACAATGAGCAGTTCTTC.

CDR3 in amino acids: CASSPTSGTGGAWSEKLFF. CDR3 bases: TGTGCCAGCAGCCCGACCTCCGGGACAGGGGGCGCCTGGTCCGAAAAACTGTTTTTT. The chain joins TRBV3-1 (or the pseudogene TRBV3-2) to TRBJ1-4; 12 nucleotides line up with TRBD1. After removal of 4 bases from V and 8 bases from J, the junction contained 17 bases not matched to a gene. CDR3 length: 19 amino acids. Germline V gives CDR1 LGHDT, CDR2 YNNKEL (reference sequence).